This TCR beta chain was identified in a study of blood T cell repertoires in COVID-19. Study summary: There were acute and convalescent COVID-19 samples, and they came from the United States, Italy and Spain. T cells, B-cell-depleted T cells, or PBMCs provided the cDNA or gDNA that served as material.

With 3 bases clipped from V and 9 bases from J, the junction kept 6 bases outside the gene matches. Germline CDR1 KGHDR, CDR2 SFDVKD. The CDR3 consists of 14 residues. Authors' methods: Researchers report that nucleated cell counts were estimated from reference gene primer amplification. Only in-frame clones appear in the TCRdb table, and some are missing; sequencing was by immunoSEQ multiplex PCR. V, J and clone size were drawn from that table, and D and trimming were deduced from the DNA. The sample consists of approximately 65,000 clones, 86% of them appearing once. The sample was peripheral blood. The chain recombines TRBV24-1 with TRBJ1-5; TRBD1 matches 8 bases. The TCR was taken from a man aged 45 to 65 with acute or convalescent COVID-19. CDR3 protein: CATSDRQGIAPQHF. The CDR3 nucleotides are TGTGCCACCAGTGATAGACAGGGGATCGCGCCCCAGCATTTT.